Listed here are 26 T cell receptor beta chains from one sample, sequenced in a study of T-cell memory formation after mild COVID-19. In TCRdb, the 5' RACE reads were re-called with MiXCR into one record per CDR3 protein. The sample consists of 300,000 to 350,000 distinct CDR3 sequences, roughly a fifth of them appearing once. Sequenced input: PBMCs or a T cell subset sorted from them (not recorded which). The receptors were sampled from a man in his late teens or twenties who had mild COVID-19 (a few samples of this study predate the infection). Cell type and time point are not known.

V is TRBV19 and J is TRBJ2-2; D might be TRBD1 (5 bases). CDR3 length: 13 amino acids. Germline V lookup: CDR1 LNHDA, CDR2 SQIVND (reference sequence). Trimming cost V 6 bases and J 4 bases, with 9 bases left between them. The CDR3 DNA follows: TGTGCCAGTAGGGCAGGGATCACCGGGGAGCTGTTTTTT. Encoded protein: CASRAGITGELFF.

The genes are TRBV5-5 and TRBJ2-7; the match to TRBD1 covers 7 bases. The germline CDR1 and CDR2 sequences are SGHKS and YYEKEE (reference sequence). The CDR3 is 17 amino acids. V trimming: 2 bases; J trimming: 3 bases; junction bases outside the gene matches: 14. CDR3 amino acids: CASSLALERGPFYEQYV. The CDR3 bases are TGTGCCAGCAGCTTAGCACTAGAAAGGGGGCCATTCTACGAGCAGTACGTC.

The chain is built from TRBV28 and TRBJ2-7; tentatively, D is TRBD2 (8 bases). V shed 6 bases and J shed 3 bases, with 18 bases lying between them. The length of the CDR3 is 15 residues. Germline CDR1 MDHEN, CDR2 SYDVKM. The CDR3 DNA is TGTGCCAGCAGATCCGGGAGGGGGCGTTTCTACGAGCAGTACGTC. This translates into CASRSGRGRFYEQYV.

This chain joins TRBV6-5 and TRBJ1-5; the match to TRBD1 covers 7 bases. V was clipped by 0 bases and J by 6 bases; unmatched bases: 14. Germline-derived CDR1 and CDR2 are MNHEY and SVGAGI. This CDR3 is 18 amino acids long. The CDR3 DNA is TGTGCCAGCAGTTACTCACCGCCGGGACAGCAATGGGGTCAGCCCCAGCATTTT. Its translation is CASSYSPPGQQWGQPQHF.

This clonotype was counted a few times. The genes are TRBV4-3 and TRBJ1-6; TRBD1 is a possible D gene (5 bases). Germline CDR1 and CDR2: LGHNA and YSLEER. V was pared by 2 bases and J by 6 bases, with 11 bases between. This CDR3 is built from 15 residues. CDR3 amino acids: CASSQFGRANSPLHF. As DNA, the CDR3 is TGCGCCAGCAGCCAATTTGGCAGGGCTAATTCACCCCTCCACTTT.

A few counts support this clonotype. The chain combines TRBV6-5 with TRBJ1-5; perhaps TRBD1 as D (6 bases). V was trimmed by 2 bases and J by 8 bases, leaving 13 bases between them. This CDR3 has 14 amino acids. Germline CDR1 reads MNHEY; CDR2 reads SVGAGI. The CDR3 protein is CASSYRPHREPQHF. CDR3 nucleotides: TGTGCCAGCAGTTACCGACCGCACAGGGAGCCCCAGCATTTT.

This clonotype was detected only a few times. CDR3 nucleotide sequence: TGTGCCAGCAGCCGTGACAGGGGCTCTTTCTACGAGCAGTACTTC. Translating it yields CASSRDRGSFYEQYF. The chain has TRBV7-6 and TRBJ2-7; TRBD1 agrees at 8 bases. Germline loops: CDR1 SGHVS, CDR2 FNYEAQ. V lost 5 bases, J lost 3 bases, and 9 bases stayed unmatched. The CDR3 consists of 15 residues. The full variable domain, in which reference TRBV7-6 and TRBJ2-7 provide the parts outside the CDR3, is GAGVSQSPRYKVTKRGQDVALRCDPISGHVSLYWYRQALGQGPEFLTYFNYEAQQDKSGLPNDRFSAERPEGSISTLTIQRTEQRDSAMYRCASSRDRGSFYEQYFGPGTRLTVT.

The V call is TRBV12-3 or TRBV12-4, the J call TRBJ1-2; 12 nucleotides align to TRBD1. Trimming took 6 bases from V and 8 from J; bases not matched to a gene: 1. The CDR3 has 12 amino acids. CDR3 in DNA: TGTGCCAGCAGAGGGACAGGGGGCGGCTACACCTTC. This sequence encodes CASRGTGGGYTF.

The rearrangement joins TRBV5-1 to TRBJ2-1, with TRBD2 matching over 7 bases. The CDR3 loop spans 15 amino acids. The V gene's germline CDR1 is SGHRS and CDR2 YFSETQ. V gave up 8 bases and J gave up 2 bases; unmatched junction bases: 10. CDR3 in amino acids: CASRIAGSTYNEQFF. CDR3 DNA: TGCGCCAGTCGGATAGCGGGCTCTACCTACAATGAGCAGTTCTTC.

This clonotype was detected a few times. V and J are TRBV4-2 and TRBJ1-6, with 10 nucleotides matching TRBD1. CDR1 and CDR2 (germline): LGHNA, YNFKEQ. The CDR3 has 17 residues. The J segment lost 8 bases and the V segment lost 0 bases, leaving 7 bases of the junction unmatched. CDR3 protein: CASSQDQGQGIYSPLHF. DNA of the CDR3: TGTGCCAGCAGCCAAGATCAGGGACAGGGGATTTATTCACCCCTCCACTTT.

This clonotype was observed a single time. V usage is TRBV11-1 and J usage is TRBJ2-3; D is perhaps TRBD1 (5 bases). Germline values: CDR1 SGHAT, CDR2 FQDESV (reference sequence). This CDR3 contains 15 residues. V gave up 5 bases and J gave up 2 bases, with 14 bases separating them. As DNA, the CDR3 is TGTGCCAGCAGCCCTGGCAGGGTGGTCACAGATACGCAGTATTTT. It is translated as CASSPGRVVTDTQYF.

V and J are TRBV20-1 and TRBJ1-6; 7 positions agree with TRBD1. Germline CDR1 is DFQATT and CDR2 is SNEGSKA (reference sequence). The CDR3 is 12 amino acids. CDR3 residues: CRGGRGSSPLHF. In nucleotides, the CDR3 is TGCAGGGGGGGCAGGGGGAGTTCACCCCTCCACTTT.

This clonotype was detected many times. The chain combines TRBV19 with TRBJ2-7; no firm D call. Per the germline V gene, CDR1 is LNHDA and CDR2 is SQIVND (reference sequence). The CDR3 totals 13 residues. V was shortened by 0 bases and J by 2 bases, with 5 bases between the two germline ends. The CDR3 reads CASSIEGTYEQYF. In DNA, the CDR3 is TGTGCCAGTAGTATAGAGGGGACCTACGAGCAGTACTTC.

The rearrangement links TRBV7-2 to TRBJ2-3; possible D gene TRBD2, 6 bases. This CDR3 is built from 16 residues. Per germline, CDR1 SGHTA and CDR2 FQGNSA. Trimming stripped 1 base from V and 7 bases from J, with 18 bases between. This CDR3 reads CASSLVWLAAGNTQYF. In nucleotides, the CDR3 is TGTGCCAGCAGCTTAGTATGGCTAGCCGCGGGGAATACGCAGTATTTT.

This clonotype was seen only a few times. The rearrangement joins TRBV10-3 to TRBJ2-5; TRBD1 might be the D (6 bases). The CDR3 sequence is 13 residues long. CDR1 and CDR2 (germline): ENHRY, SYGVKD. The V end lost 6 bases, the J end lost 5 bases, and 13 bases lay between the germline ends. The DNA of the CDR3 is TGTGCCATCAGAAGACAGGCTGGGGAGACCCAGTACTTC. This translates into CAIRRQAGETQYF.

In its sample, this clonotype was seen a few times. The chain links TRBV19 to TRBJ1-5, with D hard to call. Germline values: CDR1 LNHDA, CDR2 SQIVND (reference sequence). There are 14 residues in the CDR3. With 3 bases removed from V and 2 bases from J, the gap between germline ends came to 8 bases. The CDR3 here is CASSMGLGNQPQHF. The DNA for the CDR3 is TGTGCCAGTAGTATGGGGTTAGGCAATCAGCCCCAGCATTTT.

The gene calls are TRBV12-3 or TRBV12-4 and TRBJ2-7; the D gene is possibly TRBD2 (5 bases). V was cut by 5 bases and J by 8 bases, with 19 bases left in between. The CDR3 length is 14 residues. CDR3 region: CASSLRRGTTQQYF. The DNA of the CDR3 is TGTGCCAGCAGTCTAAGACGGGGAACTACGCAGCAGTACTTC.

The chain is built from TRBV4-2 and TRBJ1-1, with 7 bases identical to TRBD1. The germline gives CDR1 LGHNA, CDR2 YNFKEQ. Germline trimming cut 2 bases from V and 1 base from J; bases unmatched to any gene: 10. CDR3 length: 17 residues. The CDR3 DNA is TGTGCCAGCAGCCAATCCGAAGGGGACAGCTCGAACACTGAAGCTTTCTTT. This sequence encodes CASSQSEGDSSNTEAFF.

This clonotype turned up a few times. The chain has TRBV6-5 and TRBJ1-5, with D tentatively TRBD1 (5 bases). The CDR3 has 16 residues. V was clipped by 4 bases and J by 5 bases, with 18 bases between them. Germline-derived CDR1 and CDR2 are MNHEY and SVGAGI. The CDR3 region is CASSSQPTGRYQPQHF. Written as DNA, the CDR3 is TGTGCCAGCAGTTCCCAACCCACAGGACGGTATCAGCCCCAGCATTTT.

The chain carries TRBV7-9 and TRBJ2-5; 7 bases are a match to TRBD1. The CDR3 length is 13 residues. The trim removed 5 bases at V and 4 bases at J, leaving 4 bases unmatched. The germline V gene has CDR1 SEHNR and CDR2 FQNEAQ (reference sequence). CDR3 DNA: TGTGCCAGCAGCGCAACAGGGGTAGAGACCCAGTACTTC. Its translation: CASSATGVETQYF.

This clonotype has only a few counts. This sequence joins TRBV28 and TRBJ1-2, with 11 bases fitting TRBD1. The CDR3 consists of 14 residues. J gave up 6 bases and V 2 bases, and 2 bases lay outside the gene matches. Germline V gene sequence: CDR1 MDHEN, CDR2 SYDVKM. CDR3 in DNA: TGTGCCAGCAGTTTAGGACAGGGGGCGAATGGCTACACCTTC. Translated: CASSLGQGANGYTF.

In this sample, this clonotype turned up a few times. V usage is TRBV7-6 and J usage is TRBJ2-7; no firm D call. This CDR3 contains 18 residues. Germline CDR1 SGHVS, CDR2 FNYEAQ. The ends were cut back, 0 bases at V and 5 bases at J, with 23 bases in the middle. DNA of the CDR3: TGTGCCAGCAGCTTAGCGGGTGGGTCCGGTCTGGGTTTCAACGAGCAGTACTTC. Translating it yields CASSLAGGSGLGFNEQYF.

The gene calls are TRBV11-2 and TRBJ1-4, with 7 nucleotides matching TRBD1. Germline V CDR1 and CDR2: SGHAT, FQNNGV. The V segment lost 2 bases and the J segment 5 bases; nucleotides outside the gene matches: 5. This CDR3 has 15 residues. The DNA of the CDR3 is TGTGCCAGCAGCTTATGGGACAGCCTAAATGAAAAACTGTTTTTT. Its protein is CASSLWDSLNEKLFF.

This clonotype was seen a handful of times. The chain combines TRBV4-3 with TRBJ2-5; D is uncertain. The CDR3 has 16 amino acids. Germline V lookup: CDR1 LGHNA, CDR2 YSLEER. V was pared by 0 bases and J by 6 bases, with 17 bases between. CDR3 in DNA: TGCGCCAGCAGCCAAGATTTCCCAGCTAGTGGAAAGACCCAGTACTTC. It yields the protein CASSQDFPASGKTQYF.

The CDR3 sequence: CSASSYRFQNIQYF. In DNA, the CDR3 is TGCAGTGCTAGCTCGTACAGGTTCCAAAACATTCAGTACTTC. The rearrangement uses TRBV20-1 and TRBJ2-4; D might be TRBD1 (5 bases). CDR1 is DFQATT and CDR2 is SNEGSKA in the germline V gene (reference sequence). Deletions cut 3 bases from V and 5 bases from J, with 14 bases between. This CDR3 is built from 14 residues.

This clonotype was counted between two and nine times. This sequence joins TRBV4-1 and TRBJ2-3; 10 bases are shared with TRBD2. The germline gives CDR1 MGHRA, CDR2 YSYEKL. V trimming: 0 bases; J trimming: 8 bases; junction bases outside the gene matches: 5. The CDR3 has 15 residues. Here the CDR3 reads CASSQDRGLAPTQYF. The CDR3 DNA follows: TGCGCCAGCAGCCAAGATCGGGGACTAGCGCCTACGCAGTATTTT.